The TCR beta chain under discussion was sequenced for a study of identifying expanded T cells in peripheral blood. Method: immunoSEQ multiplex PCR; TCRdb's copy keeps in-frame clones and lacks some. The data contain 97,000 or so clones, 88% of them seen just once; the ten biggest clones take up 11% to 15%. Trimming cost V 2 bases and J 7 bases, with 7 bases left between them. This CDR3 spans 12 amino acids. The germline gives CDR1 SGHRS, CDR2 YFSETQ. Study-level results: About 1.2 clones differed between technical replicates, versus about 16 and 19 over time. Variance in clone template counts between two-week samples significantly increased with total template count across all healthy donors.

About this clone: Its specificity is unknown.

No infections or other immune events were documented during collection. V and J are TRBV5-1 and TRBJ2-1; the D gene is possibly TRBD2 (6 bases). The TCR comes from a person aged 18 to 75 in good health. The sample comprised blood. CDR3 sequence reads: CASSFRENEQFF. The CDR3 DNA sequence: TGCGCCAGCAGCTTCCGGGAGAATGAGCAGTTCTTC. The entire variable domain, with the rest obtained from reference TRBV5-1 and TRBJ2-1, is as follows: KAGVTQTPRYLIKTRGQQVTLSCSPISGHRSVSWYQQTPGQGLQFLFEYFSETQRNKGNFPGRFSGRQFSNSRSEMNVSTLELGDSALYLCASSFRENEQFFGPGTRLTVL.